These T cell receptor beta chains were read from a single sample in a study of T cells in Graves' hyperthyroidism and ophthalmopathy. From the multiplex PCR reads, TCRdb called clonotypes with MiXCR, one entry per CDR3 protein. The sample records over 650,000 distinct CDR3 sequences, 45% being singletons. The material sequenced was peripheral blood or thyroid tissue (not recorded which). These receptors were obtained from an adult man with Graves' disease, either hyperthyroidism or ophthalmopathy (not recorded which). CDR3s include the opening cysteine and the closing phenylalanine or tryptophan. A D gene is named only where the DNA matches it firmly. Some rows have no size entry. The others give once, few or many, or a class for an expanded clone.

j_call,d_call,clone_size,v_call,cdr3_nt,cdr3_aa
TRBJ1-5,.,many,TRBV2,TGTGCCAGCAGTGAAGCGTTGGGGGGGTGGCCCCAGCATTTT,CASSEALGGWPQHF
TRBJ2-7,.,few,TRBV29-1,TGCAGCGTTGATCCAGGAAACTCCTACGAGCAGTACTTC,CSVDPGNSYEQYF
TRBJ1-2,.,.,TRBV9,TGTGCCTACGTGACAGACCGGGGGGATGGCTACACCTTC,CAYVTDRGDGYTF
TRBJ1-1,.,many,TRBV29-1,TGCAGCGTTGGGTCGACAGAGAACACTGAAGCTTTCTTT,CSVGSTENTEAFF
TRBJ1-2,.,many,TRBV24-1,TGTGCCACCAGTGATTTCAACGGCTACACCTTC,CATSDFNGYTF
TRBJ1-6,TRBD1,few,TRBV5-1,TGCGCCAGCAGCTTGTTGTCAGGGGGCAATTCACCCCTCCACTTT,CASSLLSGGNSPLHF
TRBJ1-2,.,.,TRBV9,TGTGCCAGCAGCGTTAGGGCGGGATACGATGGCTACACCTTC,CASSVRAGYDGYTF
TRBJ2-2,TRBD1,.,TRBV2,TGTGCCAGCTCCGGGACAGGGCGTACCGGGGAGCTGTTTTTT,CASSGTGRTGELFF
TRBJ2-5,.,few,TRBV9,TGTGCCAGCACCCCCTCGGGGGTCTACCAAGAGACCCAGTACTTC,CASTPSGVYQETQYF
TRBJ1-1,.,.,TRBV29-1,TGCAGCTCGTCGGTGAACACTGAAGCTTTCTTT,CSSSVNTEAFF
TRBJ2-6,.,.,TRBV24-1,TGTGCCACCAGGGACTTCTCTGGGGCCAACGTCCTGACTTTC,CATRDFSGANVLTF
TRBJ1-2,.,.,TRBV10-3,TGTGCCATCAGTGATCCTGGGCAGGGCCGTGGCTACACCTTC,CAISDPGQGRGYTF
TRBJ1-1,TRBD1,once,TRBV5-1,TGCGCCAGCAGCTTGGTAGGACAGGGATTCGTCACTGAAGCTTTCTTT,CASSLVGQGFVTEAFF
TRBJ2-3,TRBD1,.,TRBV19,TGTGCCAGTAGTATGCCGATCCGTAGAACAGGGGGCTCAGATACGCAGTATTTT,CASSMPIRRTGGSDTQYF
TRBJ1-5,.,.,TRBV7-3,TGTGCCAGCAGCTTTTTGGGTTCCAATCAGCCCCAGCATTTT,CASSFLGSNQPQHF
TRBJ1-3,.,.,TRBV20-1,TGCAGTGCTAGTACGCAGGCTGGAAACACCATATATTTT,CSASTQAGNTIYF
TRBJ2-7,.,many,TRBV20-1,TGCAGTGCTCACCTTATGGGCGGGCAGTACTTC,CSAHLMGGQYF
TRBJ1-1,.,few,TRBV24-1,TGTGCCACCAGTGATGCCCCGGGGGACACTGAAGCTTTCTTT,CATSDAPGDTEAFF
TRBJ2-5,.,few,TRBV29-1,TGCAGCGTTATCAGTGGGGGGGAGACCCAGTACTTC,CSVISGGETQYF
TRBJ2-2,.,.,TRBV15,TGTGCCACCAGCAGGGCAGGCGGGGAGCTGTTTTTT,CATSRAGGELFF
TRBJ2-5,.,.,TRBV7-2,TGTGCCAGCAGCCCCGGCAGCCAAACTGGTGAGACCCAGTACTTC,CASSPGSQTGETQYF
TRBJ2-7,.,many,TRBV29-1,TGCAGCGTTGGTAACGGGGACGAGCAGTACTTC,CSVGNGDEQYF
TRBJ1-1,.,few,TRBV2,TGTGCCAGCAGTGACTGGGACTTAGACACTGAAGCTTTCTTT,CASSDWDLDTEAFF
TRBJ2-6,.,.,TRBV7-9,TGTGCCAGCAGCAAGGGGGGGGCCAACGTCCTGACTTTC,CASSKGGANVLTF
TRBJ1-1,.,.,TRBV6-2/TRBV6-3,TGTGCCAGCAGTCGCAACATCCAAGGGGGGAAACGGGAAGCTTTCTTT,CASSRNIQGGKREAFF
TRBJ2-7,TRBD2,few,TRBV29-1,TGCAGCGCCGAGGGGGGCGGGAGCCGGACTAGCGGGAGCGAGCAGTACTTC,CSAEGGGSRTSGSEQYF
TRBJ1-3,.,.,TRBV14,TGTGCCAGCAGCCAAGATACACCTTTCTCTGGAAACACCATATATTTT,CASSQDTPFSGNTIYF
TRBJ2-5,TRBD2,few,TRBV7-8,TGTGCCAGCAGCCACCTAGCGGGAGTACAAGAGACCCAGTACTTC,CASSHLAGVQETQYF
TRBJ1-2,TRBD1,many,TRBV5-6,TGTGCCAGCAGCCTCGCCTTGGACAGGGAATATGGCTACACCTTC,CASSLALDREYGYTF
TRBJ1-1,.,.,TRBV10-2,TGTACCAGCAGCCATCAGGGAGGGACTGAAGCTTTCTTT,CTSSHQGGTEAFF
TRBJ1-1,.,few,TRBV5-8,TGTGCCAGCAGCACCATCCGCTTGGACAGTATGAACACTGAAGCTTTCTTT,CASSTIRLDSMNTEAFF
TRBJ1-5,.,.,TRBV9,TGTGCCAGCAACGCTTCAGGTGTCAATCAGCCCCAGCATTTT,CASNASGVNQPQHF
TRBJ1-2,.,.,TRBV24-1,TGTGCCACCAGCGTTGACGCCGAGGGGGACTATGGCTACACCTTC,CATSVDAEGDYGYTF
TRBJ1-5,TRBD1,many,TRBV7-8,TGTGCCAGCAGCTTAGGGACAGGTCTCCATCAGCCCCAGCATTTT,CASSLGTGLHQPQHF
TRBJ1-5,TRBD1,few,TRBV10-3,TGTGCCAGCAGTGACGACAGGGGCAATCAGCCCCAGCATTTT,CASSDDRGNQPQHF
TRBJ2-2,.,many,TRBV12-3/TRBV12-4,TGTGCCAGTAGTCCGGGACAAGGGAACACCGGGGAGCTGTTTTTT,CASSPGQGNTGELFF
TRBJ2-2,TRBD2,few,TRBV20-1,TGCAGTGCTAGAGAACGCGGGGGTACCACCGGGGAGCTGTTTTTT,CSARERGGTTGELFF
TRBJ1-2,TRBD1,many,TRBV29-1,TGCAGCGTTGACTTTCAGCAGGGGGTAGATGGCTACACCTTC,CSVDFQQGVDGYTF
TRBJ1-2,.,once,TRBV25-1,TGTGCCAGCTACAGACAGGACGGTGGCTACACCTTC,CASYRQDGGYTF
TRBJ1-6,.,.,TRBV10-2,TGCGCCAGCAGTGAGTCGGGGGAGAATTCACCCCTCCACTTT,CASSESGENSPLHF
TRBJ1-1,.,many,TRBV24-1,TGTGCCACCAGTGATTTAGGGAAAGCTTTCTTT,CATSDLGKAFF
TRBJ2-7,TRBD1,.,TRBV7-9,TGTGCCAGCAGCTTACCAGGGGGCAAAAGCTACGAGCAGTACTTC,CASSLPGGKSYEQYF
TRBJ1-2,.,.,TRBV4-1,TGCGCCAGCAGCCAAGACGACGACAGATCTTATGGCTACACCTTC,CASSQDDDRSYGYTF
TRBJ2-7,TRBD1,many,TRBV7-9,TGTGCCAGCAGCCCTCTAGGACAGGGGAGAGACTACGAGCAGTACTTC,CASSPLGQGRDYEQYF
TRBJ1-2,.,.,TRBV9,TGTGCCAGCTCACCACCGTCTCGGGGCTATGGCTACACCTTC,CASSPPSRGYGYTF
TRBJ1-1,.,few,TRBV20-1,TGCAGTGCTCCTAGGGGCGAGAACACTGAAGCTTTCTTT,CSAPRGENTEAFF
TRBJ2-7,TRBD1,.,TRBV29-1,TGCAGCGTTGATAAGCAGGGGGCGCGGGAGCAGTACTTC,CSVDKQGAREQYF
TRBJ2-7,.,.,TRBV2,TGTGCCAGCAGTGAACTCCTAGGGGGCGCGGGAGTCCCCCACGAGCAGTACTTC,CASSELLGGAGVPHEQYF
TRBJ1-5,.,few,TRBV3-1,TGTGCCAGCGGATCTTCGGACGGTCAGCCCCAGCATTTT,CASGSSDGQPQHF
TRBJ2-5,.,once,TRBV9,TGTGCCAGCAGCCAAGGGTACAGCCCCTTGCAGTACTTC,CASSQGYSPLQYF
TRBJ1-6,TRBD1,many,TRBV9,TGTGCCAGCGGTACGACAGGGGATTCACCCCTCCACTTT,CASGTTGDSPLHF
TRBJ2-7,TRBD1,.,TRBV7-9,TGTGCCAGCAGCTTAGCGCGGTACAGGGGCGCCACTGCGGGGCAGTACTTC,CASSLARYRGATAGQYF
TRBJ1-4,.,many,TRBV7-9,TGTGCCAGCAGCCTATCTGCAACTAATGAAAAACTGTTTTTT,CASSLSATNEKLFF
TRBJ1-1,TRBD1,.,TRBV7-4,TGTGCCAGCAGTGCCCGGGACAGGGGGCTGGGCACTGAGGCTTTCTTT,CASSARDRGLGTEAFF